What follows are 15 T cell receptor beta chains derived from one specimen sequenced in a study of beta chain features in type 1 diabetes. General study findings and limits: Moderate but significant shortening of TCRB CDR3s was recorded in all four CD4+ subsets from Type 1 diabetes patients.

Of the isolated RNA, all was reverse transcribed, and so the sequenced material was expressed TCRB transcripts. Profiled with immunoSEQ multiplex PCR; TCRdb holds only in-frame clones, not every one. The sample lists nearly 700,000 clones, about an eighth occurring once. Antigen specificity for these receptors is unknown. The sequenced sample consisted of naive CD4+ T cells from blood. The receptors were sampled from a young man with type 1 diabetes.

CDR3 in amino acids: CASRLQGAENIQYF. The CDR3 coding sequence is TGTGCCAGCAGGTTACAGGGGGCCGAAAACATTCAGTACTTC. The rearrangement joins TRBV6-1 to TRBJ2-4, with 9 bases identical to TRBD1. CDR1 and CDR2 (germline): MNHNS, SASEGT. This CDR3 has 14 amino acids. The V segment lost 6 bases and the J segment 5 bases; nucleotides outside the gene matches: 5.

A few counts support this clone. This chain joins TRBV6-5 and TRBJ1-1; D not resolved. Per germline, CDR1 MNHEY and CDR2 SVGAGI. Deletions cut 2 bases from V and 1 base from J, with 11 bases between. This CDR3 has 15 amino acids. CDR3 bases: TGTGCCAGCAGTTACCCCGGACTGAGGAACACTGAAGCTTTCTTT. Protein product: CASSYPGLRNTEAFF.

A few counts support this clone. This chain connects TRBV2 to TRBJ2-7; no clear D. Trimming removed 3 bases at V and 5 bases at J, with 5 bases between. CDR3 size: 11 residues. Germline CDR1 and CDR2: SNHLY and FYNNEI. CDR3 protein: CASSDTDEQYF. In nucleotides, the CDR3 is TGTGCCAGCAGTGACACGGACGAGCAGTACTTC.

This clone was found a few times. The genes are TRBV30 and TRBJ2-5; possible D gene TRBD1, 5 bases. The CDR3 runs 13 residues. Germline values: CDR1 GTSNPN, CDR2 SVGIG (reference sequence). The germline V and J ends were trimmed by 7 bases and 5 bases, with 17 bases remaining between them. The CDR3 spells CASGSGRAETQYF. The CDR3 nucleotides are TGTGCCTCCGGGTCTGGCAGGGCGGAGACCCAGTACTTC.

The chain has TRBV6-6 and TRBJ2-1, with TRBD2 identical over 8 bases. The CDR3 is made up of 15 amino acids. Germline CDR1 MNHNY, CDR2 SVGAGI (reference sequence). Trimming at V came to 6 bases and at J to 4 bases, leaving 8 bases not matched to a gene. The CDR3 DNA reads as TGTGCCAGCAGACGGGGTGCGGGGGGATACAATGAGCAGTTCTTC. Protein product: CASRRGAGGYNEQFF.

The chain has TRBV6-5 and TRBJ2-7; possibly TRBD1 for D (5 bases). Germline V lookup: CDR1 MNHEY, CDR2 SVGAGI. V lost 0 bases to trimming and J lost 5 bases, with 14 bases between them. This CDR3 has 15 amino acids. CDR3 DNA sequence: TGTGCCAGCAGTTACTCGACTTCGGACACCCACGAGCAGTACTTC. Translation: CASSYSTSDTHEQYF.

This clone was seen a few times. The chain carries TRBV13 and TRBJ1-1; D not certain. V dropped 1 base and J dropped 1 base, with 7 bases sitting between them. This CDR3 is built from 14 residues. Looked up from germline, CDR1 is PRHDT and CDR2 is FYEKMQ (reference sequence). CDR3 nucleotide sequence: TGTGCCAGCAGCTTAGCCAGGCCGAACACTGAAGCTTTCTTT. It translates to CASSLARPNTEAFF. The variable domain in full, completed from reference TRBV13 and TRBJ1-1, reads AAGVIQSPRHLIKEKRETATLKCYPIPRHDTVYWYQQGPGQDPQFLISFYEKMQSDKGSIPDRFSAQQFSDYHSELNMSSLELGDSALYFCASSLARPNTEAFFGQGTRLTVV.

The chain combines TRBV19 with TRBJ1-2; D not certain. V was trimmed by 3 bases and J by 4 bases, leaving 9 bases between them. This CDR3 region has 13 residues. CDR1 and CDR2 (germline): LNHDA, SQIVND (reference sequence). This CDR3 reads CASSMAVGYGYTF. CDR3 DNA: TGTGCCAGTAGTATGGCGGTGGGCTATGGCTACACCTTC.

This clone was seen a few times. The rearrangement joins TRBV6-1 to TRBJ1-4, with D perhaps matching TRBD1 (5 bases). Trimming stripped 6 bases from V and 8 bases from J, with 16 bases between. CDR3 length: 14 amino acids. Germline V gives CDR1 MNHNS, CDR2 SASEGT. This CDR3 reads CASSFLRNREKLFF. The CDR3 DNA reads TGTGCCAGCAGCTTCTTACGAAACAGGGAAAAACTGTTTTTT.

The chain couples TRBV5-6 to TRBJ1-5; D uncertain. V was pared by 0 bases and J by 3 bases, with 7 bases between. Germline V gene data show CDR1 as SGHDT and CDR2 as YYEEEE. The CDR3 extends over 14 amino acids. The CDR3 DNA reads TGTGCCAGCAGCTTGGAAGGAATCAATCAGCCCCAGCATTTT. It yields the protein CASSLEGINQPQHF.

A few counts support this clone. This sequence joins TRBV20-1 and TRBJ2-3; no reliable D call. The CDR3 loop spans 11 amino acids. V was shortened by 6 bases and J by 4 bases, with 8 bases between the two germline ends. Per germline, CDR1 DFQATT and CDR2 SNEGSKA (reference sequence). The CDR3 sequence is CSAAYPDTQYF. In DNA form, the CDR3 reads TGCAGTGCCGCATACCCAGATACGCAGTATTTT.

There are a few counts of this clone. The chain joins TRBV4-1 to TRBJ2-7, with TRBD1 matching over 7 bases. This CDR3 has 14 amino acids. V was clipped by 3 bases and J by 6 bases; unmatched bases: 8. Germline assignment: CDR1 MGHRA and CDR2 YSYEKL. The CDR3 reads CASSQPSTGREQYF. CDR3 sequence (DNA): TGCGCCAGCAGCCAGCCTTCGACAGGGCGCGAGCAGTACTTC.

V is TRBV18 and J is TRBJ2-1; TRBD2 might be the D (5 bases). The CDR3 covers 16 residues. Deletions cut 1 base from V and 0 bases from J, with 10 bases between. Germline loops: CDR1 KGHSH, CDR2 LQKENI. This chain's CDR3 is CASSPHPGGSYNEQFF. DNA of the CDR3: TGTGCCAGCTCACCACATCCAGGAGGCTCCTACAATGAGCAGTTCTTC.

CDR3 coding DNA: TGTGCCAGCAGACCTACAGCAGATACGCAGTATTTT. The encoded protein is CASRPTADTQYF. The rearrangement links TRBV28 to TRBJ2-3; D is undetermined. This CDR3 spans 12 amino acids. V gave up 6 bases and J gave up 4 bases, with 8 bases separating them. The germline V gene encodes CDR1 MDHEN and CDR2 SYDVKM.

The V gene is TRBV12-5, the J gene TRBJ2-3; TRBD2 matches at 8 bases. After removal of 6 bases from V and 2 bases from J, the junction contained 7 bases not matched to a gene. The CDR3 contains 15 residues. Looked up from germline, CDR1 is LGHNT and CDR2 is FRNRAP. DNA for the CDR3: TGTGCTAGTGGCACACTAGCGGAATCCACAGATACGCAGTATTTT. Its translation: CASGTLAESTDTQYF.